This TCR beta chain is drawn from a study of shared clonotypes between healthy human individuals. Study-wide background: For every donor, three CD4 naive, three CD4 memory, two CD8 naive and one CD8 memory plates were used.

Looked up from germline, CDR1 is MNHNS and CDR2 is SASEGT. V shed 5 bases, J shed 0 bases, and the junction held 2 bases outside the gene matches. This CDR3 region has 15 residues. In the source study's methods: Filtering of immunoSEQ junctional sequences could not match full-length read filtering. Assay: immunoSEQ multiplex PCR; the TCRdb copy retains only in-frame clones and omits some. Clonal size and the V and J genes are those of that table, whereas D and trimming came from the DNA. The sample shows over a million clones, more than 75% of them seen only once. Recent vaccinations or acute infections were absent in the healthy HIV-negative adult donors. Partitioning of CD4+ cells yielded a CD45RA+ naive subset and a CD45RA-negative memory subset.

Sequencing was performed on memory CD4+ T cells from PBMCs. Subset specified: CD45RA-negative fraction. The rearrangement uses TRBV6-1 and TRBJ2-1; TRBD2 matches 9 bases. This TCR came from a man aged 18 to 29 in good health. Some clones in this sample may be carry-over from other donors' samples. The CDR3 region has the DNA TGTGCCAGCAGTTTTAGCGGGGGCTCCTACAATGAGCAGTTCTTC. This sequence encodes CASSFSGGSYNEQFF.